This T cell receptor (beta chain) was obtained from a study of T cell repertoires in cytomegalovirus infection. General study points: Cumulated frequencies of public TCR beta families served to identify carriers of CMV plus the relevant HLA. CMV-specific TCR beta clonotypes restricted by HLA-C dominated the ex vivo response.

V was clipped by 2 bases and J by 9 bases, with 8 bases between them. The length of the CDR3 is 12 residues. Germline lookup yields CDR1 ENHRY and CDR2 SYGVKD. One entry per CDR3 protein results from TCRdb running MiXCR on the reads. The sample yields about 200,000 distinct CDR3 sequences, 7.5% to 10% seen once. Concerning this clonotype: Its target is unknown.

The gene calls are TRBV10-3 and TRBJ2-1; D unresolved. The TCR comes from a human donor in good health (CMV status not recorded). Some clones in this sample may be carry-over from other donors' samples. The sequencing input was PBMCs. CDR3: CAISEGRTEQFF. CDR3 in DNA: TGTGCCATCAGTGAGGGAAGGACTGAGCAGTTCTTC.